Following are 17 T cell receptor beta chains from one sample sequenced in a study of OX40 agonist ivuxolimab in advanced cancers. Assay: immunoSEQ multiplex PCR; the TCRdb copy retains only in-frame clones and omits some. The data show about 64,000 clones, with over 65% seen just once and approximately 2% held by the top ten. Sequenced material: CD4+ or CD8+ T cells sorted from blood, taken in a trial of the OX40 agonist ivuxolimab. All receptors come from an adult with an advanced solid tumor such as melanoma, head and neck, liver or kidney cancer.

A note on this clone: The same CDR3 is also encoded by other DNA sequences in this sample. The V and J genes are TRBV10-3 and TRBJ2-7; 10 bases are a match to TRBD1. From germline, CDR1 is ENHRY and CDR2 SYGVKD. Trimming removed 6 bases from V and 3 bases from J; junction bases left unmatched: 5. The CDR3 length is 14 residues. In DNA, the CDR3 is TGTGCCATCAGGAGGGACAGGGGAAACTACGAGCAGTACTTC. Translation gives CAIRRDRGNYEQYF.

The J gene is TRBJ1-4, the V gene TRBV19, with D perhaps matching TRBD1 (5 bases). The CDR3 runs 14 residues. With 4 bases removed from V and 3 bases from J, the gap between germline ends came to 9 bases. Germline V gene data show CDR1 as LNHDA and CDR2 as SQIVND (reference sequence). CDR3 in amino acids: CASSSRQSNEKLFF. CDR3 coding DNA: TGTGCCAGTAGTAGCAGACAGTCTAATGAAAAACTGTTTTTT.

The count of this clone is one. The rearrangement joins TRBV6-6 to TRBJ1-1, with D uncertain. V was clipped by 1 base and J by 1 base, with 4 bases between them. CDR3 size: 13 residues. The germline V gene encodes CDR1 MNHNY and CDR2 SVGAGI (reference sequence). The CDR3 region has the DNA TGTGCCAGCAGTTACTTACCGAACACTGAAGCTTTCTTT. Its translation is CASSYLPNTEAFF.

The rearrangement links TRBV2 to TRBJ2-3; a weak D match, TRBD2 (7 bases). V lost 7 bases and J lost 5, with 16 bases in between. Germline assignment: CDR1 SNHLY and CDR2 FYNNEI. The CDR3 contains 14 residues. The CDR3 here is CASKGGAGKDTQYF. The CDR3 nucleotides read TGTGCCAGCAAAGGGGGGGCGGGGAAAGATACGCAGTATTTT.

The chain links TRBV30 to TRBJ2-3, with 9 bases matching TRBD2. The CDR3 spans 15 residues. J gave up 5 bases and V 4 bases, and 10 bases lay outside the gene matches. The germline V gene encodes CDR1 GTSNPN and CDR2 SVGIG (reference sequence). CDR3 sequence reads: CAWTLRTSERDTQYF. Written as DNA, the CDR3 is TGTGCCTGGACCTTGAGGACTAGCGAAAGAGATACGCAGTATTTT.

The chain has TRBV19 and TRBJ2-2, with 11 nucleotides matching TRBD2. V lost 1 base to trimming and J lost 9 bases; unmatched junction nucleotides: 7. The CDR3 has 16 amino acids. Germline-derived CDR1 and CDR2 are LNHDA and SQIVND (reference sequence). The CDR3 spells CASSIGLAGPKRELFF. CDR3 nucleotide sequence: TGTGCCAGTAGTATAGGACTAGCGGGACCCAAACGGGAGCTGTTTTTT.

CDR3 region: CASSRRTSAIASTDTQYF. CDR3 nucleotide sequence: TGTGCCAGCTCCCGTAGGACTAGCGCGATCGCAAGCACAGATACGCAGTATTTT. The rearrangement uses TRBV2 and TRBJ2-3; the match to TRBD2 covers 9 bases. The CDR3 sequence is 18 residues long. J was trimmed by 0 bases and V by 8 bases; bases with no gene match: 15. CDR1 is SNHLY, CDR2 FYNNEI, per germline.

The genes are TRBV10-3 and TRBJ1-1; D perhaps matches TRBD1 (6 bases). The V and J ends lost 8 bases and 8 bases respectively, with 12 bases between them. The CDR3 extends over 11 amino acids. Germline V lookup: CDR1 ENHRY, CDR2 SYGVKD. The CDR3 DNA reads TGTGCCATCGGTGCAGGGGACGAAGCTTTCTTT. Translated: CAIGAGDEAFF.

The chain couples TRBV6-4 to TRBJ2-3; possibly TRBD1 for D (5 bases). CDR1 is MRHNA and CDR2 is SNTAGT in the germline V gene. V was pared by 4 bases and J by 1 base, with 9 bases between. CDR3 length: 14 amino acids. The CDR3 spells CASSVDSRTDTQYF. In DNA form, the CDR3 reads TGTGCCAGCAGTGTAGACAGCCGCACAGATACGCAGTATTTT.

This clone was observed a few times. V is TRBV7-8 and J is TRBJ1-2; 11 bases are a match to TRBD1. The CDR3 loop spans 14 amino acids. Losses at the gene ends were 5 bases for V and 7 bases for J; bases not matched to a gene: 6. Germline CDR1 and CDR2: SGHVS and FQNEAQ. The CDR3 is CASSVGQGAFGYTF. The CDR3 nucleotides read TGTGCCAGCAGCGTTGGACAGGGGGCATTTGGCTACACCTTC.

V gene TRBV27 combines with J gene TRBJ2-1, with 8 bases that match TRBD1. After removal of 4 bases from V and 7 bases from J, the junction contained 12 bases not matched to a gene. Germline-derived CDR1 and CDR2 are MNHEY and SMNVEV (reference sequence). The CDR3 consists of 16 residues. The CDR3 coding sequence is TGTGCCAGCAGTTCGATACAGGGGGTCACGGGTAATGAGCAGTTCTTC. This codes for CASSSIQGVTGNEQFF.

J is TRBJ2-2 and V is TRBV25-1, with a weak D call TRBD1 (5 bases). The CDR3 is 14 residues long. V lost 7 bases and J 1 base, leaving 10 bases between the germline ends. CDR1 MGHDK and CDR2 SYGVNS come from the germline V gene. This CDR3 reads CASTTDMNTGELFF. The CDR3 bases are TGTGCCAGCACCACGGACATGAACACCGGGGAGCTGTTTTTT.

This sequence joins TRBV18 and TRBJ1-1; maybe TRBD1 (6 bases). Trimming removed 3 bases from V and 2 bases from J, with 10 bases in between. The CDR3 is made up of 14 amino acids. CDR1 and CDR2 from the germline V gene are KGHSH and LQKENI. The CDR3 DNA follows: TGTGCCAGCTCACCGACAGGCGGAAACACTGAAGCTTTCTTT. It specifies CASSPTGGNTEAFF.

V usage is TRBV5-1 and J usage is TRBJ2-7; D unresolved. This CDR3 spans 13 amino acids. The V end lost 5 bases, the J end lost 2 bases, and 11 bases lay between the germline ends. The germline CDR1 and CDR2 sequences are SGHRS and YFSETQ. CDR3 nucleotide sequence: TGCGCCAGCAGAGCCTCAGGACCCTACGAGCAGTACTTC. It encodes CASRASGPYEQYF. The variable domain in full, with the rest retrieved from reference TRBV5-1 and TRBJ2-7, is KAGVTQTPRYLIKTRGQQVTLSCSPISGHRSVSWYQQTPGQGLQFLFEYFSETQRNKGNFPGRFSGRQFSNSRSEMNVSTLELGDSALYLCASRASGPYEQYFGPGTRLTVT.

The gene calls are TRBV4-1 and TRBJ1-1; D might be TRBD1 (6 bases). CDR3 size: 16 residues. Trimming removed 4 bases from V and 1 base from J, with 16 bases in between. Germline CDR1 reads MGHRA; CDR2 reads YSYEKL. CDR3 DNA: TGCGCCAGCAGCCCAGGTCAGGGGCCAAGGAACACTGAAGCTTTCTTT. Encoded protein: CASSPGQGPRNTEAFF.

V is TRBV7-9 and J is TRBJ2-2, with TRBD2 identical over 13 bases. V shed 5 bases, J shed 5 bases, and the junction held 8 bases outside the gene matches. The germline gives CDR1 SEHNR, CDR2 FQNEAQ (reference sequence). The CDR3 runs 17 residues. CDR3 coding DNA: TGTGCCAGCAGCCCGGGACTAGCGGGACGGCGGACCGGGGAGCTGTTTTTT. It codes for CASSPGLAGRRTGELFF.

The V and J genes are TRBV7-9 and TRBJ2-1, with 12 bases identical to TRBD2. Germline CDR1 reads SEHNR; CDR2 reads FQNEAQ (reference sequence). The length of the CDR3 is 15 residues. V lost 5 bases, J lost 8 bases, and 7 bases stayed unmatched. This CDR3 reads CASSALAGGIDEQFF. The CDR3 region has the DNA TGTGCCAGCAGCGCACTAGCGGGGGGTATCGATGAGCAGTTCTTC.